Below are 7 T cell receptor beta chains sequenced from a single sample in a study of T cell responses to AZD1222 COVID-19 vaccine. Data came from immunoSEQ multiplex PCR; TCRdb stores just in-frame clones and leaves some out. The sample holds about 140,000 clones, roughly nine tenths seen once. The material sequenced was peripheral blood, taken 28 days after the second AZD1222 dose. The receptor source for this set is an adult who received the AZD1222 COVID-19 vaccine.

The gene calls are TRBV7-9 and TRBJ1-3; 11 bases match TRBD1. CDR1 SEHNR and CDR2 FQNEAQ come from the germline V gene (reference sequence). V shed 5 bases and J 2 bases; nucleotides not matched to a gene: 2. This CDR3 is 15 amino acids long. CDR3 sequence reads: CASSEGQGAGNTIYF. CDR3 coding DNA: TGTGCCAGCAGCGAGGGACAGGGGGCTGGAAACACCATATATTTT. Full variable domain (remainder filled in from reference TRBV7-9 and TRBJ1-3): DTGVSQNPRHKITKRGQNVTFRCDPISEHNRLYWYRQTLGQGPEFLTYFQNEAQLEKSRLLSDRFSAERPKGSFSTLEIQRTEQGDSAMYLCASSEGQGAGNTIYFGEGSWLTVV.

The V and J genes are TRBV6-5 and TRBJ1-4, with TRBD1 matching 7 bases. Losses at the gene ends were 0 bases for V and 4 bases for J; bases not matched to a gene: 2. CDR3 length equals 15 residues. Germline CDR1 and CDR2: MNHEY and SVGAGI. The CDR3 DNA reads TGTGCCAGCAGTTACTCGGGGACAGATAATGAAAAACTGTTTTTT. Protein sequence: CASSYSGTDNEKLFF.

This clone showed up just a few times. The chain carries TRBV3-1 (or the pseudogene TRBV3-2) and TRBJ1-3; perhaps TRBD1 as D (5 bases). Germline CDR1 reads LGHDT; CDR2 reads YNNKEL (reference sequence). Trimming removed 4 bases at V and 3 bases at J, with 13 bases between. This CDR3 region has 15 residues. The CDR3 reads CASSPRGGDGNTIYF. CDR3 in DNA: TGTGCCAGCAGCCCCCGGGGGGGGGATGGAAACACCATATATTTT.

V is TRBV28 and J is TRBJ1-1, with D uncertain. The CDR3 runs to 12 residues. The V gene lost 3 bases and the J gene lost 5 bases, with 7 bases spanning the gap. The germline CDR1 and CDR2 sequences are MDHEN and SYDVKM. CDR3 residues: CASSFPRTEAFF. CDR3 nucleotide sequence: TGTGCCAGCAGTTTCCCGAGGACTGAAGCTTTCTTT. The complete variable domain, with remaining parts taken from reference TRBV28 and TRBJ1-1, reads DVKVTQSSRYLVKRTGEKVFLECVQDMDHENMFWYRQDPGLGLRLIYFSYDVKMKEKGDIPEGYSVSREKKERFSLILESASTNQTSMYLCASSFPRTEAFFGQGTRLTVV.

The V call is TRBV6-5, the J call TRBJ2-5; 9 positions match TRBD2. The trim removed 0 bases at V and 4 bases at J, leaving 3 bases unmatched. The CDR3 spans 15 residues. Germline V gene lookup returns CDR1 MNHEY and CDR2 SVGAGI. The CDR3 reads CASSYSSRGGETQYF. Written as DNA, the CDR3 is TGTGCCAGCAGTTACTCCTCGCGGGGGGGAGAGACCCAGTACTTC.

The chain links TRBV7-2 to TRBJ2-7; 10 nucleotides match TRBD1. This CDR3 is 14 amino acids long. Germline CDR1 and CDR2: SGHTA and FQGNSA. Trimming took 5 bases from V and 6 from J; bases not matched to a gene: 7. The CDR3: CASSTPGQGTEQYV. CDR3 sequence (DNA): TGTGCCAGCAGCACTCCGGGACAGGGGACCGAGCAGTACGTC.

CDR3 sequence (DNA): TGTGCCAGCAGTGACTCGATTAACGATGAGCAGTTCTTC. Amino acids: CASSDSINDEQFF. This chain joins TRBV6-4 and TRBJ2-1, with D unresolved. Germline V CDR1 and CDR2: MRHNA, SNTAGT. The CDR3 is 13 residues long. V dropped 0 bases and J dropped 8 bases, with 8 bases sitting between them.